This T cell receptor beta chain was sequenced for a study of T cells in Graves' hyperthyroidism and ophthalmopathy. General observations from the study: Clonotypes that were expanded in thyroid above 0.001 mostly appeared in blood too.

Researchers amplified the TCR beta CDR3 regions from RNA transcripts. TCR CDR3 regions were first amplified by RT-PCR with HTBI primers. MiXCR, applied by TCRdb to the multiplex PCR reads, yields one record per CDR3 protein. The repertoire has roughly 740,000 distinct CDR3 sequences, about a sixth of them found once; the top ten carry approximately 8.4%. A patient was excluded if there was uncontrolled infection, other autoimmune disease, pregnancy or lactation. Cells are PBMCs isolated from about 10 ml of fresh blood. This clonotype has ten or more counts. Its specificity is unknown. There are 16 residues in the CDR3. Germline V CDR1 and CDR2: MDHEN, SYDVKM. Trimming removed 3 bases at V and 3 bases at J, with 17 bases between.

The sequence was obtained from a man between 18 and 29 years old with Graves' hyperthyroidism. V gene TRBV28 combines with J gene TRBJ2-5; D may be TRBD2 (5 bases). The sequencing sample was made of blood. The CDR3 nucleotides are TGTGCCAGCAGTTTGAAGGAGGCCGCGACTGAAGAGACCCAGTACTTC. It codes for CASSLKEAATEETQYF.